This T cell receptor beta chain was found in a study of cytomegalovirus exposure and HLA in healthy donors (TCRdb year 2017). Broadly, across the study: According to an earlier analysis of around 600 of the donors, about 179 million T cells yielded over 100 million unique TCR beta sequences and less than 300 Gb of sequence data. Of the 300 to 450 genotyped donors, roughly 76% were placed in the genetic ancestry cluster associated with self-reported Caucasian donors. An early release covering roughly 600 HLA-typed donors comprised approximately 300 gigabases of sequencing data and 85 million or so unique TCR sequences. Typing coverage varied by locus: about 620-630 donors for A, B, C, DRB1 and DQB1; approximately 500 for DQA1; 600 to 610 for DPA1; around 450 for DPB1. HLA typing included class I and class II loci at four-digit resolution. In the later analysis, no new phenotypic data were used to find candidate immune exposures; instead, reliance was placed on TCR beta sequences and their occurrence across donors. In addition to the first cohort of 500 to 850 subjects, a separate validation cohort of around 110 different subjects was used. The aim of the study was to test whether cataloging public T cell receptors could identify signatures of past pathogen exposure. Among several hundred genotyped donors of the cohort, an average of approximately 240,000 unique TCR beta nucleotide sequences was sequenced per donor, of which 15% to 20% were non-productive. High-throughput TCR immunosequencing, statistical association of individual TCRs with disease status, and machine learning were combined to predict cytomegalovirus infection status. A later genetic analysis took genome-wide SNP genotypes for about 55% of the roughly 700 donors and used that subset as a discovery cohort. Roughly 5 DR-DQ haplotypes were handled as single units for association and clustering because linkage in the cohort was strong. Using immunosequencing, the study profiled T cell repertoires from 640 or so subjects and related those repertoires to cytomegalovirus serostatus. Every repertoire in the discovery cohort had been generated on one and the same sequencing platform. In an earlier analysis of roughly 600 of the donors, high-throughput TCR beta sequencing was used to judge whether each TCR beta V gene segment behaved as functional or pseudogenic. Donor age, sex, ethnicity and CMV serostatus were collected together with the repertoire data. A later analysis re-analyzed previously published TCR beta repertoires from 550 to 700 donors and added high-resolution HLA genotyping to study TCR occurrence patterns.

About this clone itself: Its antigen has not been determined. Base qualities are not provided; no much larger clone lies one nucleotide away.

The library was generated by the immunoSEQ multiplex PCR assay. The multiplex PCR relied on a mix of 60 forward primers for TCR Vbeta segments and 13 reverse primers for TCR Jbeta segments. The CDR3 region of rearranged TCR beta genes was amplified from genomic DNA with a multiplex PCR assay. Amplified TCR beta libraries were sequenced as 87-base-pair reads on the Illumina HiSeq System. As for the original processing: A later analysis counted about 80 million unique TCR beta chains across the 666 repertoires, and some 11 million of these chains were shared by at least two donors. To remove PCR and sequencing errors, raw reads were error-corrected and collapsed into unique sequences using a nearest-neighbor algorithm that merged closely related sequences. V, D and J gene segments were assigned by aligning CDR3 sequences to IMGT reference sequences. For a sequence to be retained, a match of at least six nucleotides to both a V gene segment and a J gene segment was required. Rearrangements were called productive when the CDR3 lacked stop codons and stayed in frame with V and J; all others were non-productive. Following IMGT convention, CDR3 was defined as the stretch from the second conserved V-encoded cysteine to the conserved J-encoded phenylalanine. The earlier analysis of about 500 of the donors excluded sequences that lacked an unambiguous match to a single V gene segment. In an earlier analysis of approximately 610 of the donors, V segments were called functional above 56.7% productive rearrangements and were called segregating when the between-donor standard deviation exceeded 5%. A statistical classification framework was built for diagnosing cytomegalovirus status from the catalog of TCR beta chain sequences. In a later analysis, V and J genes were assigned by comparing TCR nucleotide sequences against IMGT/GENE-DB human TR gene sequences. In a later analysis, CDR3 sequences and most-parsimonious VDJ recombination scenarios were assigned using the TCRdist pipeline. A later analysis defined each TCR beta chain by its CDR3 amino acid sequence plus V-gene family, and excluded reads lacking a unique V-gene family. A later analysis removed 550 to 700 highly shared, low-generation-probability nucleotide sequences to deal with suspected cross-contamination and a sequencing artifact. In a later analysis, a clonal expansion index for each public chain was calculated from normalized within-repertoire ranks of inferred template counts. In a later analysis, generation probabilities were computed using a VDJ recombination model fitted to out-of-frame rearrangements, and the results were checked against IGoR. In a later analysis, TCR-TCR, TCR-HLA and TCR-CMV co-occurrence was scored with hypergeometric tests, and a repertoire-size bias correction was applied to TCR pairs. To estimate false discovery rates, a later analysis permuted the HLA or CMV assignments 20 times. In a later analysis, co-occurring TCRs were grouped using DBSCAN, with TCRdist sequence similarity added in when clustering inside HLA-allele-positive subsets. Co-occurrence clustering excluded repertoires with fewer than 30,000 or more than 120,000 public chains, plus five with anomalous nucleotide sharing. Sourced from immuneACCESS, this table was stored by TCRdb with only in-frame sequences that have V and J called. A share of the clones is absent; for the studies checked, an unresolved V gene accounts for under half, and the remainder has no known explanation. Clonal size and the V and J genes are those of that table, whereas D and trimming came from the DNA. In this sample the table shows about 150,000 clones, 75% of which occur a single time. Around 7% of the sample rests with the top ten.

Via the germline V gene, CDR1 is SGDLS and CDR2 YYNGEE. V is reduced by 3 bases and J by 6 bases, leaving a spacing of 18 bases between them. CDR3 length: 15 amino acids, cysteine to phenylalanine. CDR3 DNA is the only sequence kept; it has 45 bases, read in frame from the first base. The cohort consisted of 600 or so healthy bone marrow donors. At the time of sampling, every cohort member was nominally healthy, though immune exposures that went unrecorded were likely present. The donor tested CMV seronegative, placing the donor among the 352 seronegative members of the cohort. A peripheral blood sample was provided by each donor, and peripheral blood mononuclear cells were used for TCR beta sequencing. Genomic DNA was extracted from the blood cell samples with the Qiagen DNeasy Blood Extraction Kit. What the study reported, not specific to this receptor: According to the authors, the approach could potentially be generalized to other disease states and immunological phenotypes. Specific HLA alleles were associated with some 15,000 TCR beta sequences at a false discovery rate of 0.05 in a later analysis. In this cohort, only TCR beta chains were sequenced, and detectable features were limited by the absence of alpha or paired-chain data. Most TCR sequences were seen in very few donors, while some public TCRs were found in many individuals. In a later analysis, most CMV-associated TCR beta chains were found to appear HLA-restricted, with HLA associations seemingly driven largely by CMV exposure. The presence/absence analyses assumed that sequencing depth was roughly uniform across donors, and that assumption may not be true. A few of the identified cytomegalovirus-associated TCR beta chains were confirmed in vitro to be specific for cytomegalovirus antigens. A cluster of highly shared sequence variants was judged likely to represent a technical artifact of the sequencing pipeline. In a later genetic analysis, a missense DCLRE1C variant was associated with V-gene and J-gene trimming of TCR beta chains, and the association was replicated in an independent cohort. The classifier was reported to diagnose cytomegalovirus status with high specificity and sensitivity in both the original and validation cohorts. Because counts were too low, about 18 rarely observed V segments, including chromosome 9 orphons, were left out of the earlier analysis of several hundred of the donors. In a later analysis, TCR association rates were found to vary across HLA loci, with the most associated TCRs seen for DRB1 alleles and the fewest for HLA-C alleles. A total of roughly 160 TCR beta chains were listed by the study as associated with cytomegalovirus. Because some donors lacked HLA typing at each locus, the association tests relied only on the typed subset. According to a later genetic analysis, donors in an Asian-associated ancestry cluster had fewer N-insertions in productive TCRs than the approximately 700-donor mean. CMV serostatus was the only immune exposure information available for the cohort. In a later analysis, HLA-associated TCR beta chains were found to be more clonally expanded and to have lower generation probabilities than equally common non-associated chains. Strong co-occurrence of HLA alleles, especially DR and DQ, made assigning TCR associations to individual alleles difficult. A further reported finding was that TCR beta sequences accurately predicted the HLA-A and HLA-B alleles for most subjects in the first cohort. Some IMGT-functional V segments, including TRBV6-2 and TRBV6-3, could not be distinguished by the 87-base-pair reads and were therefore excluded. Linkage disequilibrium might explain the correlated functional status among segregating V segments, but an unknown experimental factor could not be ruled out. In an earlier analysis of approximately 590 of the donors, most TCR beta V segments appeared in productive rearrangements about 87% or about 30% of the time, broadly matching IMGT annotations. In a later analysis, several top co-occurrence clusters were reported to appear linked to parvovirus B19, influenza, CMV and Epstein-Barr virus.

Specimen: PBMCs. This clonotype was sampled from a man younger than 40 in good health and CMV-seronegative. This chain is built from TRBV9 and TRBJ2-5; a tentative D call is TRBD1 (5 bases match). The sequenced DNA is TGTGCCAGCAGCGCTGGGTTTGGGGCGGTGAAGACCCAGTACTTC. This encodes CASSAGFGAVKTQYF.